What follows are 27 T cell receptor beta chains derived from one specimen sequenced in a study of identical twins. TCRdb recomputed calls from the 5' RACE reads with MiXCR, one row per CDR3 protein. The data show 200,000 or so distinct CDR3 sequences, with roughly 15% seen just once and about 38% held by the top ten. These same records also appear under a second study, on T cells expressing NK-cell markers.

Sample: CD8+ T cells sorted from blood. These TCRs come from a woman aged 18-29 years in good health.

The gene calls are TRBV13 and TRBJ2-7; 9 bases align to TRBD1. V shed 5 bases and J 0 bases; nucleotides not matched to a gene: 11. The CDR3 loop spans 17 amino acids. Germline loops: CDR1 PRHDT, CDR2 FYEKMQ (reference sequence). The CDR3: CASSGQPGTGSSYEQYF. Here the CDR3 DNA reads TGTGCCAGCAGCGGGCAACCCGGGACAGGGAGCTCCTACGAGCAGTACTTC.

In its sample, this clonotype was seen a few times. The chain recombines TRBV20-1 with TRBJ2-7, with TRBD2 identical over 8 bases. Germline loops: CDR1 DFQATT, CDR2 SNEGSKA (reference sequence). V was clipped by 8 bases and J by 6 bases; unmatched bases: 6. The CDR3 has 11 residues. CDR3 amino acids: CSLTGGAEQYF. The CDR3 nucleotides read TGCAGTCTCACCGGGGGGGCCGAGCAGTACTTC.

The J gene is TRBJ2-1, the V gene TRBV5-6; unclear D gene. This CDR3 has 14 amino acids. CDR1 is SGHDT, CDR2 YYEEEE, per germline. Trimming stripped 7 bases from V and 7 bases from J, with 18 bases between. This CDR3 is CASLWGSLSNEQFF. CDR3 nucleotides: TGTGCCAGCCTGTGGGGTTCTTTATCGAATGAGCAGTTCTTC.

This clonotype was found a few times. The chain has TRBV7-9 and TRBJ2-2; 9 bases map to TRBD2. The trim removed 8 bases at V and 0 bases at J, leaving 10 bases unmatched. Germline V gene data show CDR1 as SEHNR and CDR2 as FQNEAQ (reference sequence). The CDR3 is 17 residues long. The CDR3 DNA reads as TGTGCCAGCCCTCTCTCTGGACTAGCGACGAACACCGGGGAGCTGTTTTTT. Translation: CASPLSGLATNTGELFF.

This rearrangement joins TRBV27 to TRBJ2-7; D is tentatively TRBD1 or TRBD2 (5 bases each). The V gene lost 6 bases and the J gene lost 7 bases, with 22 bases spanning the gap. The CDR3 contains 15 residues. Germline V CDR1 and CDR2: MNHEY, SMNVEV (reference sequence). The CDR3 is CASSTLGASSGEQYF. DNA for the CDR3: TGTGCCAGCAGCACCCTAGGGGCTTCTTCGGGGGAGCAGTACTTC.

The chain employs TRBV12-3 or TRBV12-4 and TRBJ2-2; D not resolved. The V end was cut by 3 bases, the J end by 1 base, with 6 bases between. CDR3 length: 14 amino acids. The CDR3: CASSFQQNTGELFF. The CDR3 bases are TGTGCCAGCAGTTTCCAGCAGAACACCGGGGAGCTGTTTTTT.

This clonotype was counted at least ten times. The chain combines TRBV5-1 with TRBJ2-7, with 10 nucleotides matching TRBD1. CDR3 length: 15 amino acids. Germline loops: CDR1 SGHRS, CDR2 YFSETQ. The V segment lost 4 bases and the J segment 2 bases; nucleotides outside the gene matches: 6. CDR3 bases: TGCGCCAGCAGCAGTTCCGGGACAGGGGCCTACGAGCAGTACTTC. Translation: CASSSSGTGAYEQYF.

The chain recombines TRBV4-1 with TRBJ2-3; D is ambiguous. Trimming removed 3 bases from V and 3 bases from J, with 7 bases in between. Germline V gene sequence: CDR1 MGHRA, CDR2 YSYEKL. CDR3 size: 13 residues. CDR3 residues: CASSHRVTDTQYF. CDR3 sequence (DNA): TGCGCCAGCAGCCATCGGGTAACAGATACGCAGTATTTT.

The V call is TRBV3-1, the J call TRBJ2-3; tentative D call: TRBD1 (6 bases). Trimming took 0 bases from V and 1 from J, leaving 20 bases between them. Germline CDR1 and CDR2: LGHDT and YNNKEL (reference sequence). The CDR3 contains 19 residues. The CDR3 sequence: CASSQDLRGRGMGTDTQYF. As DNA, the CDR3 is TGTGCCAGCAGCCAAGATTTAAGGGGAAGGGGGATGGGCACAGATACGCAGTATTTT.

This clonotype was detected only a few times. The genes are TRBV12-3 or TRBV12-4 and TRBJ2-1, with D perhaps TRBD1 (5 bases). The V end lost 3 bases, the J end lost 9 bases, and 15 bases lay between the germline ends. The CDR3 spans 14 residues. CDR3 in DNA: TGTGCCAGCAGTTTCCCCAGTATTGGGGCTGAGCAGTTCTTC. This codes for CASSFPSIGAEQFF.

The sample holds a few counts of this clonotype. The chain uses TRBV2 and TRBJ1-4; D possibly corresponds to TRBD1 (5 bases). The CDR3 totals 13 residues. Germline CDR1 is SNHLY and CDR2 is FYNNEI. Between the trimmed V and J ends, which lost 4 bases and 7 bases, there was a span of 10 bases. The CDR3 DNA reads TGTGCCAGCAGTGCTGACAGAAGTGAAAAACTGTTTTTT. Protein: CASSADRSEKLFF.

The chain links TRBV2 to TRBJ2-1; D not resolved. The germline V gene encodes CDR1 SNHLY and CDR2 FYNNEI. V lost 4 bases to trimming and J lost 9 bases, with 16 bases between them. CDR3 length equals 14 residues. CDR3 amino acids: CASSVLLAPREQFF. CDR3 DNA sequence: TGTGCCAGCAGTGTTCTTTTGGCCCCCCGTGAGCAGTTCTTC.

For the CDR3, the DNA is TGTGCCAGCAGCCCCCTTATCGCCGGGGAGCTGTTTTTT. The encoded protein is CASSPLIAGELFF. The V gene is TRBV3-1, the J gene TRBJ2-2; D not certain. CDR3 size: 13 residues. Germline V gene sequence: CDR1 LGHDT, CDR2 YNNKEL (reference sequence). V shed 4 bases and J shed 6 bases, with 9 bases lying between them.

This clonotype was detected a few times. The CDR3 sequence: CASSSGTLEQYF. CDR3 coding DNA: TGTGCCAGCAGTTCCGGGACGTTAGAGCAGTACTTC. The rearrangement uses TRBV7-9 and TRBJ2-7; D is perhaps TRBD1 or TRBD2 (5 bases each). The CDR3 has 12 amino acids. Trimming removed 6 bases from V and 7 bases from J, with 13 bases in between. Germline V CDR1 and CDR2: SEHNR, FQNEAQ (reference sequence).

On this clonotype: The junction differs from germline at one of its ends, possibly a read error. The V gene is TRBV7-6, the J gene TRBJ1-1, with TRBD1 identical over 10 bases. The length of the CDR3 is 15 residues. Germline V gives CDR1 SGHVS, CDR2 FNYEAQ. CDR3 coding DNA: TGTGTCAGCAGCCGGACAGGGGGTATGAACACTGAAGCTTTCTTT. Protein: CVSSRTGGMNTEAFF.

The V gene is TRBV11-2, the J gene TRBJ2-7; D is ambiguous. This CDR3 is built from 14 residues. The V gene's germline CDR1 is SGHAT and CDR2 FQNNGV. Trimming took 1 base from V and 4 from J, leaving 11 bases between them. CDR3 sequence (DNA): TGTGCCAGCAGCTTAGGGGTTATGGTATACGAGCAGTACTTC. Its translation: CASSLGVMVYEQYF.

There are a few counts of this clonotype. This chain connects TRBV6-5 to TRBJ2-1, with 15 nucleotides matching TRBD2. Germline CDR1 is MNHEY and CDR2 is SVGAGI. The CDR3 totals 16 residues. The J segment lost 7 bases and the V segment lost 2 bases, leaving 3 bases of the junction unmatched. The CDR3 sequence: CASSYPGTSGRNEQFF. The CDR3 DNA is TGTGCCAGCAGTTACCCTGGGACTAGCGGGAGGAATGAGCAGTTCTTC.

V and J are TRBV9 and TRBJ1-6, with D hard to call. CDR3 length: 12 amino acids. Germline loops: CDR1 SGDLS, CDR2 YYNGEE. Trimming removed 0 bases from V and 11 bases from J, with 6 bases in between. The CDR3 is CASSVVVPPLHF. CDR3 nucleotides: TGTGCCAGCAGCGTAGTTGTACCACCCCTCCACTTT.

This clonotype came up a few times. This chain connects TRBV7-3 to TRBJ2-1; TRBD2 agrees at 11 bases. Trimming removed 1 base from V and 5 bases from J; junction bases left unmatched: 10. This CDR3 has 18 residues. The germline gives CDR1 SGHTA, CDR2 FQGTGA. The CDR3 loop is CASSLIPPGTSGHNEQFF. The CDR3, as DNA: TGTGCCAGCAGCTTAATCCCCCCCGGGACTAGCGGACACAATGAGCAGTTCTTC. The full variable domain, in which reference TRBV7-3 and TRBJ2-1 provide the parts outside the CDR3, is GAGVSQTPSNKVTEKGKYVELRCDPISGHTALYWYRQSLGQGPEFLIYFQGTGAADDSGLPNDRFFAVRPEGSVSTLKIQRTERGDSAVYLCASSLIPPGTSGHNEQFFGPGTRLTVL.

J is TRBJ2-7 and V is TRBV20-1; weak D call: TRBD2 (6 bases). The germline CDR1 and CDR2 sequences are DFQATT and SNEGSKA (reference sequence). V was cut by 2 bases and J by 3 bases, with 17 bases left in between. This CDR3 spans 15 amino acids. CDR3 DNA sequence: TGCAGTGCTAGAATCCGGCGGGGAGCTATCTACGAGCAGTACTTC. Amino acid sequence: CSARIRRGAIYEQYF.

This clonotype was found a few times. V gene TRBV5-1 combines with J gene TRBJ1-5; D gene unclear. Germline V lookup: CDR1 SGHRS, CDR2 YFSETQ. The CDR3 has 14 amino acids. Trimming removed 0 bases at V and 5 bases at J, with 9 bases between. In nucleotides, the CDR3 is TGCGCCAGCAGCTTGGAGCCAGGAGATCAGCCCCAGCATTTT. Its translation is CASSLEPGDQPQHF.

This clonotype was observed a handful of times. The CDR3, as DNA: TGCGCCAGCAGCCAAATCGGGGACCAAGAGACCCAGTACTTC. Translating gives CASSQIGDQETQYF. The chain carries TRBV4-1 and TRBJ2-5, with D possibly TRBD2 on 5 matching bases. CDR1 MGHRA and CDR2 YSYEKL come from the germline V gene. The CDR3 sequence is 14 residues long. V dropped 2 bases and J dropped 0 bases, with 7 bases sitting between them.

This clonotype turned up a few times. The V and J genes are TRBV20-1 and TRBJ2-7, with 14 bases that match TRBD2. The CDR3 is 16 residues long. The junction had 7 bases not matched to a gene; V was cut back by 4 bases and J by 2 bases. The germline V gene has CDR1 DFQATT and CDR2 SNEGSKA (reference sequence). The CDR3 sequence is CSANDGLAGGPYEQYF. In nucleotides, the CDR3 is TGCAGTGCTAACGATGGACTAGCGGGAGGCCCCTACGAGCAGTACTTC.

This clonotype has a handful of counts. This chain connects TRBV11-2 to TRBJ2-1; 11 bases fit TRBD2. Germline trimming cut 4 bases from V and 5 bases from J; bases unmatched to any gene: 7. The CDR3 totals 16 residues. Germline V gives CDR1 SGHAT, CDR2 FQNNGV. CDR3 sequence (DNA): TGTGCCAGCAGCTCTTTCCTAGCGGGGGGAAACAATGAGCAGTTCTTC. This gives the protein CASSSFLAGGNNEQFF.

The sample holds a few counts of this clonotype. The chain couples TRBV7-9 to TRBJ2-1; a weak D match, TRBD2 (5 bases). Germline V CDR1 and CDR2: SEHNR, FQNEAQ (reference sequence). The CDR3 spans 13 residues. V lost 0 bases and J lost 9, with 9 bases in between. CDR3 region: CASSLAPGSEQFF. DNA of the CDR3: TGTGCCAGCAGCTTAGCCCCGGGAAGTGAGCAGTTCTTC.

This clonotype was picked up a small number of times. The V call is TRBV13, the J call TRBJ2-1; D is perhaps TRBD1 (5 bases). Germline loops: CDR1 PRHDT, CDR2 FYEKMQ (reference sequence). The length of the CDR3 is 15 residues. V was pared by 7 bases and J by 2 bases, with 15 bases between. The CDR3 nucleotides read TGTGCCAGCACGGGTGGTACAGGAGCCTACAATGAGCAGTTCTTC. Translated, it gives CASTGGTGAYNEQFF. Drawing the rest from reference TRBV13 and TRBJ2-1, the complete variable domain is AAGVIQSPRHLIKEKRETATLKCYPIPRHDTVYWYQQGPGQDPQFLISFYEKMQSDKGSIPDRFSAQQFSDYHSELNMSSLELGDSALYFCASTGGTGAYNEQFFGPGTRLTVL.

The rearrangement links TRBV20-1 to TRBJ2-7, with D uncertain. V lost 0 bases and J 6 bases, leaving 12 bases between the germline ends. Germline V CDR1 and CDR2: DFQATT, SNEGSKA (reference sequence). This CDR3 is built from 13 residues. CDR3 bases: TGCAGTGCTAGAGATCCCCGAGAAGGCGAGCAGTACTTC. This sequence encodes CSARDPREGEQYF.